Detailed here is one T cell receptor (beta chain). This clone has a single count. It has no known antigen specificity. There are no base qualities to consult, and no much larger clone falls within one base. The data are from a study of T cell changes during pregnancy in multiple sclerosis (dated by TCRdb to the late 2010s). General notes on the study: The study examined how the T cell repertoire changed over the course of pregnancy in women with multiple sclerosis.

The CDR3 runs 14 residues from the cysteine to the phenylalanine. Only the CDR3 region is kept as DNA, spanning 42 bases read in frame from base 1. CDR1 and CDR2, per the germline V gene, are SGHAT and FQNNGV. V was cut back by 0 bases and J by 5 bases, leaving a gap of 11 bases between them. Library method: the immunoSEQ multiplex PCR assay. Held by TCRdb, this immuneACCESS table contains in-frame sequences only and omits some clones. Under half of the omission traces to an unresolved V gene where checked; the cause of the rest is unknown. The sample yields about 40,000 clones; roughly 92% were counted once. The ten largest clones represent over 0.95% of the sample.

This receptor chain uses TRBV11-2 and TRBJ2-7, with TRBD2 as a weak D call on 6 bases. The receptor was isolated from a female donor with multiple sclerosis, enrolled in a pregnancy study. The sample consisted of peripheral blood, taken before pregnancy. CDR3 reads: CASSLDPGVDEQYF. The base sequence is TGTGCCAGCAGCTTAGATCCGGGGGTTGACGAGCAGTACTTC.